This record covers a single T cell receptor (beta chain). Its antigen remains undetermined. Base qualities are missing; no much larger clone stands one base away. The entry originates in a study of graft-versus-host responses after intestinal transplantation (dated by TCRdb to the early 2020s). Regarding the complete study: Multivisceral, liver-intestinal, or isolated intestinal transplants were received by the recipients. Every recipient was given anti-thymocyte globulin induction, followed by roughly 3 years of maintenance tacrolimus and steroids. A peak of at least 4% donor T cells among recipient peripheral blood mononuclear cells was the definition used for donor T cell macrochimerism. The cohort enrolled some 23 intestinal transplant recipients including one retransplant, and a few patients lacking pretransplant specimens were excluded. Instead of going to the commercial service, samples from a few later patients were sequenced in-house on an Illumina MiSeq and processed with MiXCR. Alloreactive clones were identified by sequencing pre-transplant mixed lymphocyte reaction products and comparing them with unstimulated pre-transplant donor and recipient T cells. Bulk TCR-beta CDR3 sequencing was used to track graft-versus-host and host-versus-graft alloreactive T cell clones in the graft, circulation and bone marrow after intestinal transplantation.

V loses 3 bases, J loses 4 bases, and the germline ends lie 16 bases apart. Looking up the germline V gene (reference sequence) yields CDR1 MNHEY and CDR2 SMNVEV. The CDR3 starts with the cysteine, ends with the phenylalanine, and has 16 residues. Only CDR3 DNA remains: 48 bases, in frame from the first base. The paper as a whole reports these results and caveats: Early after transplant, peak levels of circulating GvH clones were associated with declines in HvG clones. In the allografts of patients with donor T cell macrochimerism, GvH to HvG T cell clonal ratios were high. GvH clones turned up in recipient bone marrow, with some appearing earlier in ileal mucosa or blood, a pattern consistent with an intestinal mucosal origin. The conclusions were limited by the relatively low number and heterogeneity of the intestinal transplant patients.

The library was generated by the immunoSEQ multiplex PCR assay. Adaptive Biotechnologies carried out high-throughput TCR-beta CDR3 sequencing of genomic DNA for most patients. On the authors' methods: TCR sequencing data were retrieved from Adaptive's ImmunoSEQ software for some 19 patients, whereas a few other patients were processed with MiXCR and VDJtools. CDR3 nucleotide sequences shared between donor and recipient were removed because the origin of such sequences could not be assigned. To be classed as alloreactive, a clone needed at least 2-fold expansion over unstimulated cells and a minimum CFSE-low frequency of 0.002% (template counts) or 0.001% (read counts). Clones were considered mappable if detected in sequenced pre-transplant spleen, lymph node, or MLR CFSE-low populations of the donor or recipient. The cumulative frequency of alloreactive clones was calculated as a percentage of all sequences, weighted by copy number. TCRdb obtained this table from immuneACCESS and retained in-frame rearrangements with V and J assigned. These tables miss some clones; where compared with another copy, unresolved V genes account for less than half of the shortfall, and the remainder is unexplained. The V and J calls and clone size were taken over from that table, and D and trimming were inferred from the DNA. In all, the sample holds tens of thousands of clones, and 75% to 95% of those were seen once. The ten largest clones represent 2% to 2.5% of the sample.

Blood samples were collected up to 4 times in the first month after transplant and then at least monthly when available. The receptor chain draws on TRBV27 and TRBJ2-1; TRBD2 is perhaps the D gene, given 5 matching bases. The receptor's source is a human patient who received an intestinal transplant, so some T cells may come from the graft donor. The material was PBMCs, obtained 314 days after intestinal transplant. CDR3 reads: CASSFPKGSGYNEQFF. The base sequence is TGTGCCAGCAGTTTCCCGAAAGGGTCGGGGTACAATGAGCAGTTCTTC.